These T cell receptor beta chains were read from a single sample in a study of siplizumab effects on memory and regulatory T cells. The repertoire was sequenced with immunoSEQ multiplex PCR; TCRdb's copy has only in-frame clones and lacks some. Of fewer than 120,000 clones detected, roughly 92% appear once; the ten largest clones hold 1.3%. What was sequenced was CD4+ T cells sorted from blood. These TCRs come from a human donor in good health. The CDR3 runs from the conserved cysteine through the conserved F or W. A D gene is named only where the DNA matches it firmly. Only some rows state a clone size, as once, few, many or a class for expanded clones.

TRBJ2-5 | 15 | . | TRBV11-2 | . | TGTGCCAGCAGCTCCCTTGGAGGGGGGAAAGAGACCCAGTACTTC | CASSSLGGGKETQYF
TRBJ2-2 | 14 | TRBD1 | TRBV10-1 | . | TGCGCCAGCAGTTCCACAGGGACAGCCGGGGAGCTGTTTTTT | CASSSTGTAGELFF
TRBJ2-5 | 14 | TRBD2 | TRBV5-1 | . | TGCGCCAGCAGCTTGGCTAGCGGGGGACAGACCCAGTACTTC | CASSLASGGQTQYF
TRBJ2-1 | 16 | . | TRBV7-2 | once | TGTGCCAGCAGCTTACTCAACCCGTCAAGCACCAATGAGCAGTTCTTC | CASSLLNPSSTNEQFF
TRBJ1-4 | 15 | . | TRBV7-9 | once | TGTGCCAGCAGCTTAGCAGCCGGGGCGGACGAAAAACTGTTTTTT | CASSLAAGADEKLFF
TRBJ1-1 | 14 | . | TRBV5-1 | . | TGCGCCAGCAGCTTGGGATCTTCTGCGAATGAAGCTTTCTTT | CASSLGSSANEAFF
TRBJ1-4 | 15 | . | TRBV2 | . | TGTGCCACCCGGGGGACGGGTGCAACTAATGAAAAACTGTTTTTT | CATRGTGATNEKLFF
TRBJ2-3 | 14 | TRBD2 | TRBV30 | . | TGTGCCTGGAGACTAGCGGGTAGCACAGATACGCAGTATTTT | CAWRLAGSTDTQYF
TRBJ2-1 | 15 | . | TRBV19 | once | TGTGCCAGTAGTAGAACGGGTAGCTCCTACAATGAGCAGTTCTTC | CASSRTGSSYNEQFF
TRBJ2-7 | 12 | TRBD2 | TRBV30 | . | TGTGCCTCGGGGGGGGGTGGCTACGAGCAGTACTTC | CASGGGGYEQYF
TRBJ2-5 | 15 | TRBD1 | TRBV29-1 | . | TGCAGCGTTTCTCCGGGACAGGGGGCGAAAGAGACCCAGTACTTC | CSVSPGQGAKETQYF
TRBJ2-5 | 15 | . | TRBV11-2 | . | TGTGCCAGCAGCCTCTCCGGGGCGGTGGGAGAGACCCAGTACTTC | CASSLSGAVGETQYF
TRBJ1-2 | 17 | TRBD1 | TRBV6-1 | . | TGTGCCAGCAGTGGATCCGGGACAGGTGGAGCTAACTATGGCTACACCTTC | CASSGSGTGGANYGYTF
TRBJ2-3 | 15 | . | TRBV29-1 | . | TGCAGCGTTGAGCGAATGTCCCTGGGGCCAGATACGCAGTATTTT | CSVERMSLGPDTQYF
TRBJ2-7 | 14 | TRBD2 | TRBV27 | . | TGTGCCAGCACCGTATGGGGGGGCTCCTACGAGCAGTACTTC | CASTVWGGSYEQYF
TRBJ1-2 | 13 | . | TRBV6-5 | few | TGTGCCAGCACCATTACGCCCGGGATCGGCTACACCTTC | CASTITPGIGYTF
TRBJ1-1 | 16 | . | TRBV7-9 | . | TGTGCCAGCAGCTCGGAGGTGTCTTTGAGGAACACTGAAGCTTTCTTT | CASSSEVSLRNTEAFF
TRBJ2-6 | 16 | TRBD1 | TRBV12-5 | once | TGTGCTAGTGGATATACAGGGGGCGCTGGGGCCAACGTCCTGACTTTC | CASGYTGGAGANVLTF
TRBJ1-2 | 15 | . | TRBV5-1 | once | TGCGCCAGCAGCCCCTCAGGTGCCCTTAACTATGGCTACACCTTC | CASSPSGALNYGYTF
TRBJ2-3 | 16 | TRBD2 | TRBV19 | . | TGTGCCAGTAGTACTATAGCGGGGATGGGCACAGATACGCAGTATTTT | CASSTIAGMGTDTQYF
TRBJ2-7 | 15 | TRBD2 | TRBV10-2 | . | TGCGCCAGCAGTTCATCCTTAGCGGGACCCTACGAGCAGTACTTC | CASSSSLAGPYEQYF
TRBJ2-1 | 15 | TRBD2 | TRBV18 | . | TGTGCCAGCTCACCACCTAGCGGGGGGGCCGGTGAGCAGTTCTTC | CASSPPSGGAGEQFF
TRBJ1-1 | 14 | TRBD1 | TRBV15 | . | TGTGCCACCAGCAGAGAGACAGGGAACGCTGAAGCTTTCTTT | CATSRETGNAEAFF
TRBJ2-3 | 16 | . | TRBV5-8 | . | TGTGCCAGCAGCTTGGGCGAGCGCCTGAGCACAGATACGCAGTATTTT | CASSLGERLSTDTQYF
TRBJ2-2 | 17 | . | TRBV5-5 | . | TGTGCCAGCAGCCCTCCCCATTTGGGGGCGAACACCGGGGAGCTGTTTTTT | CASSPPHLGANTGELFF
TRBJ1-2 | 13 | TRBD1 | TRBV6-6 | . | TGTGCCAGCAGCCGGGACAGGGTCTCTGGCTACACCTTC | CASSRDRVSGYTF
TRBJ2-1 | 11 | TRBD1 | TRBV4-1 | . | TGCGCCAGCAGCTCCCGACAGGGGAAGTTCTTC | CASSSRQGKFF
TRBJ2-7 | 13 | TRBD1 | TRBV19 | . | TGTGCCAGCAGGGACAGGAATACCTACGAGCAGTACTTC | CASRDRNTYEQYF
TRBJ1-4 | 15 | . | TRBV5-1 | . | TGCGCCAGCAGCTTGGTTGGGAGCACTAATGAAAAACTGTTTTTT | CASSLVGSTNEKLFF
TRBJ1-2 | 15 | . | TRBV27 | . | TGTGCCAGCACCCTAACCAGGAATCCGCTCTATGGCTACACCTTC | CASTLTRNPLYGYTF
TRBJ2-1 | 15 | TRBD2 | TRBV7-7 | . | TGTGCTAGCAGCCCCGGGACTAGCGGGAAGGATGAGCAGTTCTTC | CASSPGTSGKDEQFF
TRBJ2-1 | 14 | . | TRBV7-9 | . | TGTGCCAGCAGCAACCTTGGTCTTGCCCATGAGCAGTTCTTC | CASSNLGLAHEQFF
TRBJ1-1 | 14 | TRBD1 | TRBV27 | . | TGTGCCAGCAGTTTATTCCGGACAGGGGAAGTAGCTTTCTTT | CASSLFRTGEVAFF
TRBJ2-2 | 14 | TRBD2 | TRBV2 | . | TGTGCCAGCACTAAAACTAGCGGAGCCGGGGAGCTGTTTTTT | CASTKTSGAGELFF
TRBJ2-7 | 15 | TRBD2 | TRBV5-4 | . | TGTGCCAGCAGCTCGGGAGCGGGAGGTACCTACGAGCAGTACTTC | CASSSGAGGTYEQYF
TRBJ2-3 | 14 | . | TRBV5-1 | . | TGCGCCAGCAGCTTGGGACAGAGCACAGATACGCAGTATTTT | CASSLGQSTDTQYF
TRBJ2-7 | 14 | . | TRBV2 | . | TGTGCCAGCACGAAGGGGGTAAATCCCTACGAGCAGTACTTC | CASTKGVNPYEQYF
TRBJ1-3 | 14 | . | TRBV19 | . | TGTGCCAGTAGTATGGCTCTAACAGGAGGCACCATATATTTT | CASSMALTGGTIYF
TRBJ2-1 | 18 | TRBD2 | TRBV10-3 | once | TGTGCCATCAGCCGAAGACTAGCGGGAGATTCTTCCTACAATGAGCAGTTCTTC | CAISRRLAGDSSYNEQFF
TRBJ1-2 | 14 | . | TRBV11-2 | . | TGTGCCAGCAGTTACGTTGGGGGCGCGTCTGGCTACACCTTC | CASSYVGGASGYTF
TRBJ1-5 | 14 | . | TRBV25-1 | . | TGTGCTAGCACCGGGTCCGGGTACAATCAGCCCCAGCATTTT | CASTGSGYNQPQHF
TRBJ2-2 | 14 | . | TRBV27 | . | TGTGCCAGCAGTTTATCGTCCAGAGGCGGGGAGCTGTTTTTT | CASSLSSRGGELFF
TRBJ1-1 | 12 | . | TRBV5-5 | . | TGTGCCAGCAGCTTCATCACTGGTGAAGCTTTCTTT | CASSFITGEAFF
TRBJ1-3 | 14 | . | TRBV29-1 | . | TGCAGCGTTGGGACCGGGATGACTGGAAACACCATATATTTT | CSVGTGMTGNTIYF
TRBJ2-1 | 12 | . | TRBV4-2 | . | TGTGCCAGCAGCCAAGTAGACGGGGAGCAGTTCTTC | CASSQVDGEQFF
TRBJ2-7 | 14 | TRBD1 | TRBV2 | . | TGTGCCAGCACCCCGGGACAGGGATCCTACGAGCAGTACTTC | CASTPGQGSYEQYF
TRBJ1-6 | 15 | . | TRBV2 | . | TGTGCCAGCAGGCGGGGCTCCTCCCTTAATTCACCCCTCCACTTT | CASRRGSSLNSPLHF
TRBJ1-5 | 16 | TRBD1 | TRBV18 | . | TGTGCCAGCTCACCGCCGACAGGGGTCCCCAATCAGCCCCAGCATTTT | CASSPPTGVPNQPQHF